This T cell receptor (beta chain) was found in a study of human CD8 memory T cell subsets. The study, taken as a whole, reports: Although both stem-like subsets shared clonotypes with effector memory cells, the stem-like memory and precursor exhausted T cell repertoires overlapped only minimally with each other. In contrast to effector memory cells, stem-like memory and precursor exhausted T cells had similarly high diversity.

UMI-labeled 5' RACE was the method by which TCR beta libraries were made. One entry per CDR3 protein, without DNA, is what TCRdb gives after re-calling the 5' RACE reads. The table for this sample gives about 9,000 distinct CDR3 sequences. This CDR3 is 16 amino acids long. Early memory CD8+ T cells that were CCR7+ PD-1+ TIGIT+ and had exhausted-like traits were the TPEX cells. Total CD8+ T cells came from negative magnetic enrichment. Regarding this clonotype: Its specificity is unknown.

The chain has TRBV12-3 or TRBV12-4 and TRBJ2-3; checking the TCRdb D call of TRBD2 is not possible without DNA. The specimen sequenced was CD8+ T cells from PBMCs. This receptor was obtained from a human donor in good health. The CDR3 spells CASSLNGRLVGDTQYF.